The present entry profiles one T cell receptor (beta chain) with its context. This specimen comes from a study of glioma-infiltrating T cells after dendritic cell vaccination. Study-level background: Patients received autologous tumor lysate-pulsed dendritic cell vaccination between about 2003 and 2013.

Assay: immunoSEQ multiplex PCR; the TCRdb copy retains only in-frame clones and omits some. The sample has roughly 100,000 clones; 75% to 85% are singletons. The specimen comprised blood, sampled before dendritic cell vaccination. The receptor's source is a human donor with glioblastoma.

The CDR3, as DNA: TGTGCCAGCAGCCAAGCGGGAGCTTCTTTGAACTATGGCTACACCTTC. Its protein is CASSQAGASLNYGYTF. This sequence joins TRBV4-2 and TRBJ1-2; D call uncertain. CDR3 size: 16 residues. V was shortened by 1 base and J by 2 bases, with 14 bases between the two germline ends. CDR1 and CDR2 (germline): LGHNA, YNFKEQ.